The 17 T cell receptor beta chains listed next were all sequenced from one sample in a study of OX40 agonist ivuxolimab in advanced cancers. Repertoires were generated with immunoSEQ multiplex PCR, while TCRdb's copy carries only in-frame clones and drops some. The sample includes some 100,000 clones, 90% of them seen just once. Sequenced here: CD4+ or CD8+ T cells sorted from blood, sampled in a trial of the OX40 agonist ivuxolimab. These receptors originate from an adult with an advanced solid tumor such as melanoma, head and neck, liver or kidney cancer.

CDR3 loop: CASSEYPNQPQHF. DNA of the CDR3: TGTGCCAGCAGTGAATACCCCAATCAGCCCCAGCATTTT. The chain combines TRBV2 with TRBJ1-5; the D is unclear. Germline CDR1 and CDR2: SNHLY and FYNNEI. This CDR3 is 13 amino acids long. V shed 2 bases and J shed 3 bases, with 5 bases lying between them.

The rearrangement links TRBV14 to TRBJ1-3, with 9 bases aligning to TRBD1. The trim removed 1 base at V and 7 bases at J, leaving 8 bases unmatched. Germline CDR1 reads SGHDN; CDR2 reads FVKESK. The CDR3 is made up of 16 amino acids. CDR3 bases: TGTGCCAGCAGCCAAGTCACCGGGACAGGGAGTAACACCATATATTTT. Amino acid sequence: CASSQVTGTGSNTIYF.

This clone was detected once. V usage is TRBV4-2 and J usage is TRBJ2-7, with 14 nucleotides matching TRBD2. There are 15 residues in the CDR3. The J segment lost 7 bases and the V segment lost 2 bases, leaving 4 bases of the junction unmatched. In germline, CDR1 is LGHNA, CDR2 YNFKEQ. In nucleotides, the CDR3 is TGTGCCAGCAGCCAACCCGGGACTAGCGGGAGTGAGCAGTACTTC. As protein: CASSQPGTSGSEQYF.

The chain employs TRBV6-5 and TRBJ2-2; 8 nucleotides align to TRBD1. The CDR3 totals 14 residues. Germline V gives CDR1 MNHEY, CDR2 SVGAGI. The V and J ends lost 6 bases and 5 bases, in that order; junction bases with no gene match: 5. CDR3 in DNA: TGTGCCAGCAGCGGCGGGACAGGAACCGGGGAGCTGTTTTTT. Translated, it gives CASSGGTGTGELFF.

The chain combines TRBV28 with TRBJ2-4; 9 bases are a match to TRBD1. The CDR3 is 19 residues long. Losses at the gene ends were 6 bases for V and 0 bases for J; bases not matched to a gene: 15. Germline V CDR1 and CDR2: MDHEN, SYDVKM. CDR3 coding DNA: TGTGCCAGCAGCTTCCTCGGGACAGGGTGGGGTTTAGCCAAAAACATTCAGTACTTC. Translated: CASSFLGTGWGLAKNIQYF. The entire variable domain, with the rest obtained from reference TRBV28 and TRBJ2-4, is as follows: DVKVTQSSRYLVKRTGEKVFLECVQDMDHENMFWYRQDPGLGLRLIYFSYDVKMKEKGDIPEGYSVSREKKERFSLILESASTNQTSMYLCASSFLGTGWGLAKNIQYFGAGTRLSVL.

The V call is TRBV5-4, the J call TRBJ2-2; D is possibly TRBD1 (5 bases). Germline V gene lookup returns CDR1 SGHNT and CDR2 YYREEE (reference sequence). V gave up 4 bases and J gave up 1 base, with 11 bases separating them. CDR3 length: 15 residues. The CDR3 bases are TGTGCCAGCAGCGACCAGGGTAGGAACACCGGGGAGCTGTTTTTT. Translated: CASSDQGRNTGELFF. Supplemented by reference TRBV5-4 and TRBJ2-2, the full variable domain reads ETGVTQSPTHLIKTRGQQVTLRCSSQSGHNTVSWYQQALGQGPQFIFQYYREEENGRGNFPPRFSGLQFPNYSSELNVNALELDDSALYLCASSDQGRNTGELFFGEGSRLTVL.

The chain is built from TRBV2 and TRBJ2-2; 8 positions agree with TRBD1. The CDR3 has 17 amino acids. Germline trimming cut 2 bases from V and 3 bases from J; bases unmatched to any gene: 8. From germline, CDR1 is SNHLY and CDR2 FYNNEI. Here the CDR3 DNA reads TGTGCCAGCAGTGAAACCCGGACAGGGTTGGACACCGGGGAGCTGTTTTTT. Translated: CASSETRTGLDTGELFF. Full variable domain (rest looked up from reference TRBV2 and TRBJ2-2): EPEVTQTPSHQVTQMGQEVILRCVPISNHLYFYWYRQILGQKVEFLVSFYNNEISEKSEIFDDQFSVERPDGSNFTLKIRSTKLEDSAMYFCASSETRTGLDTGELFFGEGSRLTVL.

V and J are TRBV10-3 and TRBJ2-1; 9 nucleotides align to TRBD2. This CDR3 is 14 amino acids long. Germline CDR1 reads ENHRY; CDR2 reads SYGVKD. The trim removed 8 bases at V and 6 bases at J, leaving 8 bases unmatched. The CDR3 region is CAIGGGLAFNEQFF. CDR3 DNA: TGTGCCATCGGTGGGGGACTAGCCTTCAATGAGCAGTTCTTC.

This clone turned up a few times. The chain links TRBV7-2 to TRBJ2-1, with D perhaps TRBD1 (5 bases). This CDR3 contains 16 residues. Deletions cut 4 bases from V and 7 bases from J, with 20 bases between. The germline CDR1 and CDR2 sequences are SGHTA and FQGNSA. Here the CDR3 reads CASSSRPGLRANEQFF. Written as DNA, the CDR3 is TGTGCCAGCAGCTCCCGGCCGGGTCTCAGGGCGAATGAGCAGTTCTTC.

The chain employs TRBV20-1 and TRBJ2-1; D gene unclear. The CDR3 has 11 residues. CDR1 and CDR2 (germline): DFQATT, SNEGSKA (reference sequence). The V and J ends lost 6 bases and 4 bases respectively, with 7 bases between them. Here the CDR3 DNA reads TGCAGTGCCGACCCGTACAATGAGCAGTTCTTC. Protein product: CSADPYNEQFF.

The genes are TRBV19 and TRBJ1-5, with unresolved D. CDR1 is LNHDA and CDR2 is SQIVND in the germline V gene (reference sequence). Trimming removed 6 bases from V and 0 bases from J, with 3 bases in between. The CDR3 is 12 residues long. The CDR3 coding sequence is TGTGCCAGTAGAAGTAGCAATCAGCCCCAGCATTTT. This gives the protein CASRSSNQPQHF.

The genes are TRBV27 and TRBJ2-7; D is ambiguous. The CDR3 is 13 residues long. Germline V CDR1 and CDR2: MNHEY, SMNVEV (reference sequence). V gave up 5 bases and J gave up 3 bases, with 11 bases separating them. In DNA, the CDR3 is TGTGCCAGCAGTAAACGAGTCGACTACGAGCAGTACTTC. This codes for CASSKRVDYEQYF.

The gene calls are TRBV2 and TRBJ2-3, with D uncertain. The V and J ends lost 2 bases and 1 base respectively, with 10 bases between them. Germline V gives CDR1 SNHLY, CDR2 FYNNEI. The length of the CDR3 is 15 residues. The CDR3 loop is CASSERASRTDTQYF. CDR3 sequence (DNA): TGTGCCAGCAGTGAAAGAGCGTCCCGCACAGATACGCAGTATTTT.

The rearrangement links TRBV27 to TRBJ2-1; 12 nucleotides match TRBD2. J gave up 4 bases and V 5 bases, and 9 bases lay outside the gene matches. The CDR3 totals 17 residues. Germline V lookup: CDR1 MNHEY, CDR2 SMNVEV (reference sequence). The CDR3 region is CASSPGLAGISYNEQFF. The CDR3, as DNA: TGTGCCAGCAGTCCCGGACTAGCGGGAATCTCGTACAATGAGCAGTTCTTC.

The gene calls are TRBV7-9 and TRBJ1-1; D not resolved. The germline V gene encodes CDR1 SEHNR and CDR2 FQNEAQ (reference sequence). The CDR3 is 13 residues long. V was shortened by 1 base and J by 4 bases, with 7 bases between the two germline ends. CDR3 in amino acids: CASSLGVGTEAFF. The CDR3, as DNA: TGTGCCAGCAGCTTAGGTGTCGGCACTGAAGCTTTCTTT.

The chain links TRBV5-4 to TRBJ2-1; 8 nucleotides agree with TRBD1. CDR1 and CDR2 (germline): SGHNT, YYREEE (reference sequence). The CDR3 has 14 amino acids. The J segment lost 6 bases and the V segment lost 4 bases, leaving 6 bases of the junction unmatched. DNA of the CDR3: TGTGCCAGCAGCCACGGACAGGGTTTCAATGAGCAGTTCTTC. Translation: CASSHGQGFNEQFF. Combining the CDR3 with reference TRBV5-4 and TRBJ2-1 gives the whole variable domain ETGVTQSPTHLIKTRGQQVTLRCSSQSGHNTVSWYQQALGQGPQFIFQYYREEENGRGNFPPRFSGLQFPNYSSELNVNALELDDSALYLCASSHGQGFNEQFFGPGTRLTVL.

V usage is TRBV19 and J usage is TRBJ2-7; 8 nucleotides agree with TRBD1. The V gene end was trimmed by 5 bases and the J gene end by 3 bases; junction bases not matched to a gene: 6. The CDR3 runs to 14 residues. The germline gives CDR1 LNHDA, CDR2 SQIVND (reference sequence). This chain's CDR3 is CASSSGGAGYEQYF. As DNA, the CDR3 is TGTGCCAGTAGTTCAGGGGGCGCAGGCTACGAGCAGTACTTC.